The 5 T cell receptor beta chains in this list originate from one sample, sequenced in a study of long-term antiretroviral therapy in people with HIV. The assay used was immunoSEQ (version v3.0), run at survey level. Here immunoSEQ multiplex PCR was the method, and the copy in TCRdb shows in-frame clones only, minus some. The table includes tens of thousands of clones, about 80% detected once. The material sequenced was unsorted PBMCs, taken 0.3 years after starting antiretroviral therapy. These receptors were obtained from a man between 40 and 49 years old with HIV.

This sequence joins TRBV5-1 and TRBJ2-7; D unclear. Trimming stripped 7 bases from V and 4 bases from J, with 15 bases between. This CDR3 has 13 residues. Germline loops: CDR1 SGHRS, CDR2 YFSETQ. The CDR3 loop reads CASGPLAGYEQYF. The CDR3, as DNA: TGCGCCAGCGGTCCTTTGGCCGGATACGAGCAGTACTTC.

The chain recombines TRBV5-1 with TRBJ1-4, with 8 bases fitting TRBD1. The V and J ends lost 4 bases and 4 bases, in that order; junction bases with no gene match: 6. This CDR3 is 15 amino acids long. Germline CDR1 SGHRS, CDR2 YFSETQ. The CDR3 here is CASSGQGTLNEKLFF. The CDR3 region has the DNA TGCGCCAGCAGCGGACAGGGAACCCTTAATGAAAAACTGTTTTTT.

V is TRBV10-2 and J is TRBJ2-1; TRBD2 matches 10 bases. Germline V CDR1 and CDR2: WSHSY, SAAADI. This CDR3 comprises 14 residues. The V segment lost 6 bases and the J segment 7 bases; nucleotides outside the gene matches: 6. In nucleotides, the CDR3 is TGCGCCAGCAGCAGCGGGAGGGCCTGGAATGAGCAGTTCTTC. This sequence encodes CASSSGRAWNEQFF.

In DNA, the CDR3 is TGTGCCAGCTCACGGTTGGGGTATAATTCACCCCTCCACTTT. It codes for CASSRLGYNSPLHF. V gene TRBV18 combines with J gene TRBJ1-6; D is ambiguous. CDR1 KGHSH and CDR2 LQKENI come from the germline V gene. The germline V and J ends were trimmed by 4 bases and 4 bases, with 8 bases remaining between them. The CDR3 covers 14 residues.

The chain uses TRBV4-3 and TRBJ1-4, with D hard to call. Trimming removed 0 bases at V and 7 bases at J, with 12 bases between. Per germline, CDR1 LGHNA and CDR2 YSLEER. The CDR3 totals 15 residues. The CDR3 here is CASSQDPHLTEKLFF. CDR3 DNA sequence: TGCGCCAGCAGCCAAGACCCCCATTTGACTGAAAAACTGTTTTTT.